This is a list of T cell receptor beta chains from one sample in a study of shared clonotypes between healthy human individuals. Assay: immunoSEQ multiplex PCR; the TCRdb copy retains only in-frame clones and omits some. The sample includes around 1.6 million clones, 98% of them seen just once. Source material: naive CD4+ T cells sorted from blood. All receptors derive from a man aged 30 to 45 in good health. Each CDR3 is given with its conserved first and last residue. Each record gives: CDR3 protein, CDR3 DNA, D gene, V gene, J gene, clone size. D genes are given only for firm matches. Size values are once, few and many counts, or a class for expanded clones, and some rows have none.

CASSPRGFLNEKLFF	TGTGCCAGCTCCCCCCGTGGGTTTCTTAATGAAAAACTGTTTTTT	-	TRBV9	TRBJ1-4	-
CASSTQGAGIPSSGNTIYF	TGTGCCAGTAGTACACAGGGTGCTGGAATACCAAGCTCTGGAAACACCATATATTTT	-	TRBV19	TRBJ1-3	-
CASSLVLELRNEQFF	TGTGCCAGCAGCTTAGTCCTAGAACTTCGGAACGAGCAGTTCTTC	-	TRBV7-2	TRBJ2-1	-
CASSRTQGGWGEKLFF	TGCGCCAGCAGCCGCACCCAGGGCGGGTGGGGTGAAAAACTGTTTTTT	-	TRBV4-1	TRBJ1-4	-
CASSKTGGVADTQYF	TGTGCCAGCAGCAAGACTGGAGGAGTGGCAGATACGCAGTATTTT	-	TRBV5-4	TRBJ2-3	-
CASNRPSSGGEQFF	TGTGCCAGCAATAGACCGTCTAGCGGCGGTGAGCAGTTCTTC	TRBD2	TRBV6-6	TRBJ2-1	once
CASSLKTGGVGNEQFF	TGTGCCAGCAGCTTAAAAACAGGCGGTGTGGGTAATGAGCAGTTCTTC	-	TRBV7-3	TRBJ2-1	once
CASSELAGSYNEQFF	TGTGCCAGCAGTGAACTAGCGGGATCCTACAATGAGCAGTTCTTC	TRBD2	TRBV6-4	TRBJ2-1	-
CASSPSGSYNEQFF	TGTGCCAGCAGTCCCTCAGGCTCCTACAATGAGCAGTTCTTC	-	TRBV27	TRBJ2-1	-
CASSQGTNQETQYF	TGTGCCAGCAGCCAAGGGACTAACCAAGAGACCCAGTACTTC	TRBD2	TRBV11-3	TRBJ2-5	-
CASSFNRAPYEQYF	TGTGCCAGCAGTTTCAACAGGGCCCCCTACGAGCAGTACTTC	-	TRBV28	TRBJ2-7	-
CASSPRGQPSYEQYF	TGTGCCAGCTCACCACGAGGACAGCCATCCTACGAGCAGTACTTC	-	TRBV18	TRBJ2-7	-
CASSLALGFYEQYF	TGCGCCAGCAGCTTGGCCCTGGGCTTCTACGAGCAGTACTTC	-	TRBV5-1	TRBJ2-7	-
CASSLRVTGGNSYEQYF	TGTGCCAGCAGCTTACGAGTCACAGGGGGTAATTCCTACGAGCAGTACTTC	TRBD1	TRBV13	TRBJ2-7	-
CASSFLDRWEQYF	TGTGCCAGCAGTTTCCTAGATCGCTGGGAGCAGTACTTC	-	TRBV28	TRBJ2-7	once
CASSRLAGSTDTQYF	TGTGCCAGCAGTCGACTAGCGGGAAGCACAGATACGCAGTATTTT	TRBD2	TRBV27	TRBJ2-3	-
CASSRGRATDTQYF	TGTGCCAGCTCACGCGGGAGGGCCACAGATACGCAGTATTTT	TRBD2	TRBV18	TRBJ2-3	-
CAISEPQDSNQPQHF	TGTGCCATCAGTGAGCCCCAGGATAGCAATCAGCCCCAGCATTTT	-	TRBV10-3	TRBJ1-5	-
CASSVVPVAEQYF	TGTGCCAGCAGCGTAGTGCCCGTGGCCGAGCAGTACTTC	-	TRBV9	TRBJ2-7	-
CATTIRRDQPQHF	TGTGCCACCACCATCCGAAGAGATCAGCCCCAGCATTTT	-	TRBV10-3	TRBJ1-5	-
CASSIGERPRIQETQYF	TGTGCCAGCAGCATCGGTGAGAGGCCTCGTATCCAAGAGACCCAGTACTTC	-	TRBV14	TRBJ2-5	-
CASSSGTGDGYTF	TGTGCCAGCAGCTCCGGGACAGGGGATGGCTACACCTTC	TRBD1	TRBV5-6	TRBJ1-2	-
CASRPVGGRSRFEAFF	TGTGCCAGCAGGCCCGTTGGGGGGCGCTCCCGCTTTGAAGCTTTCTTT	-	TRBV7-8	TRBJ1-1	-
CSVSGDYEQYF	TGCAGTGTCAGTGGAGACTACGAGCAGTACTTC	-	TRBV20-1	TRBJ2-7	-
CASSPVGRAGNEQFF	TGTGCCAGCTCACCAGTCGGGAGGGCCGGCAATGAGCAGTTCTTC	TRBD2	TRBV18	TRBJ2-1	-
CATSRTPIYSYEQYF	TGTGCCACCAGCAGAACCCCCATCTACTCCTACGAGCAGTACTTC	-	TRBV15	TRBJ2-7	-
CASSLAGTNQPQHF	TGCGCCAGCAGCTTGGCTGGGACTAATCAGCCCCAGCATTTT	-	TRBV5-1	TRBJ1-5	-
CASSLPVQGTGELFF	TGCGCCAGCAGCCTCCCGGTTCAGGGCACCGGGGAGCTGTTTTTT	-	TRBV4-1	TRBJ2-2	once
CASSTAGTSGTNKNIQYF	TGTGCCAGCAGCACCGCCGGGACTAGCGGGACAAACAAAAACATTCAGTACTTC	TRBD2	TRBV11-2	TRBJ2-4	-
CASSGAGVGETQYF	TGTGCCAGCAGCGGGGCGGGAGTAGGGGAGACCCAGTACTTC	TRBD2	TRBV5-4	TRBJ2-5	-
CASSQLSGPDTQYF	TGTGCCAGCAGCCAATTGTCAGGGCCAGATACGCAGTATTTT	-	TRBV7-9	TRBJ2-3	-
CASSHQKSDEQFF	TGCGCCAGCAGCCATCAGAAGTCCGATGAGCAGTTCTTC	-	TRBV4-3	TRBJ2-1	-
CASSRGQGGETQYF	TGCGCCAGCAGCCGCGGACAGGGGGGAGAGACCCAGTACTTC	TRBD1	TRBV5-1	TRBJ2-5	-
CASSDQGQVKETQYF	TGTGCCAGCAGTGACCAGGGACAAGTTAAAGAGACCCAGTACTTC	-	TRBV6-1	TRBJ2-5	-
CASSLEQEHYEQYF	TGTGCCAGCAGCTTGGAACAGGAGCACTACGAGCAGTACTTC	-	TRBV5-5	TRBJ2-7	-
CASSFFGVQGPNTEAFF	TGTGCCAGCAGTTTCTTTGGTGTGCAGGGTCCAAACACTGAAGCTTTCTTT	-	TRBV27	TRBJ1-1	-
CASSPLTLTTEKLFF	TGTGCCAGCAGTCCCCTCACTTTAACTACTGAAAAACTGTTTTTT	-	TRBV28	TRBJ1-4	-
CASSSDRSNYGYTF	TGTGCCAGCAGCTCTGACAGGTCCAACTATGGCTACACCTTC	-	TRBV11-2	TRBJ1-2	-
CSVETLTGQDRNEQFF	TGCAGCGTTGAGACCCTAACGGGACAGGACCGCAATGAGCAGTTCTTC	TRBD1	TRBV29-1	TRBJ2-1	once
CASSLLSPQGVFFEQYF	TGTGCCAGCAGCTTACTCTCCCCGCAGGGGGTCTTCTTCGAGCAGTACTTC	TRBD1	TRBV13	TRBJ2-7	-
CASSDLAGLYEQYF	TGTGCCAGTAGTGACTTAGCGGGACTCTACGAGCAGTACTTC	TRBD2	TRBV19	TRBJ2-7	-
CASSLHEPSYEQYF	TGTGCCAGCAGCTTACACGAGCCCTCCTACGAGCAGTACTTC	-	TRBV7-8	TRBJ2-7	-
CASSVASSQETQYF	TGTGCCAGCAGCGTAGCTTCTAGTCAAGAGACCCAGTACTTC	-	TRBV9	TRBJ2-5	-
CAWSLGGSVNEQFF	TGTGCCTGGAGTTTGGGGGGCTCAGTCAATGAGCAGTTCTTC	-	TRBV30	TRBJ2-1	-
CASSGRQMDTEAFF	TGTGCCAGCAGCGGGCGACAGATGGACACTGAAGCTTTCTTT	-	TRBV7-2	TRBJ1-1	once
CASSQTGSGANVLTF	TGTGCCAGCAGCCAGACAGGGAGTGGGGCCAACGTCCTGACTTTC	TRBD1	TRBV14	TRBJ2-6	once
CASRSPVTGGYEQYF	TGTGCCAGCAGATCCCCCGTGACAGGGGGCTACGAGCAGTACTTC	TRBD1	TRBV11-2	TRBJ2-7	-
CASSPWDSSYEQYF	TGTGCCAGCAGTCCTTGGGACAGCTCCTACGAGCAGTACTTC	TRBD1	TRBV28	TRBJ2-7	-
CASSPHRDGLDEQYF	TGTGCCAGCTCGCCCCACCGGGACGGCCTGGACGAGCAGTACTTC	-	TRBV18	TRBJ2-7	-
CASSLIGQLDQPQHF	TGTGCCAGCAGCTTAATCGGTCAGTTGGATCAGCCCCAGCATTTT	-	TRBV7-6	TRBJ1-5	-
CASSPRGEQYF	TGTGCCAGCTCACCCCGTGGCGAGCAGTACTTC	-	TRBV18	TRBJ2-7	-
CASSVDRNEKLFF	TGTGCCAGCAGCGTAGACCGGAATGAAAAACTGTTTTTT	-	TRBV9	TRBJ1-4	-
CASSVGQGNYEQYF	TGTGCCAGCAGCGTAGGTCAGGGGAACTACGAGCAGTACTTC	-	TRBV9	TRBJ2-7	-
CASSPGLAGVYEQFF	TGCGCCAGCAGCCCCGGACTAGCGGGAGTTTATGAGCAGTTCTTC	TRBD2	TRBV5-1	TRBJ2-1	-